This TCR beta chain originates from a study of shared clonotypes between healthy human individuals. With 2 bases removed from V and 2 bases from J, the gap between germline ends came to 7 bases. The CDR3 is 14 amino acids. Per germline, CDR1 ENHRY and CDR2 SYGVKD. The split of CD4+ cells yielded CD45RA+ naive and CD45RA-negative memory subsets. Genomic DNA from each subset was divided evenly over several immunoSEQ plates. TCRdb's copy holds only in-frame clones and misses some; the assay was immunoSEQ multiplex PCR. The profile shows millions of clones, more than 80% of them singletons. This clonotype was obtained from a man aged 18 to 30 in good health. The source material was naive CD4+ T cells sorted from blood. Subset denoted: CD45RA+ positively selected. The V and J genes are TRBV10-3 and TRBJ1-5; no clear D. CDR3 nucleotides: TGTGCCATCAGTGAGAAGGAACGCAATCAGCCCCAGCATTTT. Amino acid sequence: CAISEKERNQPQHF.